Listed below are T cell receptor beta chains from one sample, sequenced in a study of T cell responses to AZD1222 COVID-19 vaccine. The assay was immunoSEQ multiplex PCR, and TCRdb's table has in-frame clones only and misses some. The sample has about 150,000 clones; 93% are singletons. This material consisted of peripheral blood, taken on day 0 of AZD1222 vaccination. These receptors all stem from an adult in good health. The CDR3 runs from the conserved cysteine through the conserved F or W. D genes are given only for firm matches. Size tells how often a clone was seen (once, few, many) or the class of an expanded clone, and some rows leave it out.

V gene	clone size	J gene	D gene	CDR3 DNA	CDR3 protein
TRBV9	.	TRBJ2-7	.	TGTGCCAGCAGCGTAGGTCAAGGCGAGCAGTACTTC	CASSVGQGEQYF
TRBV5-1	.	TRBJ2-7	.	TGCGCCAGCAGCTCGGAGGGGATCGGCTACGAGCAGTACTTC	CASSSEGIGYEQYF
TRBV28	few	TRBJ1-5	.	TGTGCCAGCGGCACCTTCGACTCCGACCCCCAGCATTTT	CASGTFDSDPQHF
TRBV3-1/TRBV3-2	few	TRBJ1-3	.	TGTGCCAGCCGCCAAACCGGGCCAGGAAACACCATATATTTT	CASRQTGPGNTIYF
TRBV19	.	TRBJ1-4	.	TGTGCCAGTAGTATAGGGACGGCTAATGAAAAACTGTTTTTT	CASSIGTANEKLFF
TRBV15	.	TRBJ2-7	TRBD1	TGTGCCACCAGCAGAGATCGGGCAGGGGGCTACGAGCAGTACTTC	CATSRDRAGGYEQYF
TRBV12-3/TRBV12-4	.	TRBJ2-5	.	TGTGCCAGCAGTCCCGGTATTGGGACCCAGTACTTC	CASSPGIGTQYF
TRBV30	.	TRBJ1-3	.	TGTGCCTGGGCAGTCTCTGGAAACACCATATATTTT	CAWAVSGNTIYF
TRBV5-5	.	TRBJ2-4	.	TGTGCCAGCAGCTTTTTACCGGGACAAAGAAAAAACATTCAGTACTTC	CASSFLPGQRKNIQYF
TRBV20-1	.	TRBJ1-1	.	TGCAGTGCCCCACAGGACACTGAAGCTTTCTTT	CSAPQDTEAFF
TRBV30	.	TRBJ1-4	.	TGTGCCTGGAGTCTCGGAACAACTAATGAAAAACTGTTTTTT	CAWSLGTTNEKLFF
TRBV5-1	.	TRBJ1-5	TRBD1	TGCGCCAGCAGCGCGGGGACAGCTAGCAATCAGCCCCAGCATTTT	CASSAGTASNQPQHF
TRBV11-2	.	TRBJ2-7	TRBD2	TGTGCCAGCAGCTTAGGGGGGGGAGTTTACTACGAGCAGTACTTC	CASSLGGGVYYEQYF
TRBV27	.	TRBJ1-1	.	TGTGCCAGCAAAATGGGGCAGGGGTGGCAGGGATGGACTGAAGCTTTCTTT	CASKMGQGWQGWTEAFF
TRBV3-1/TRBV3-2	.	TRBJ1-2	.	TGTGCCAGCAGCCAATGGGATGCTAACTATGGCTACACCTTC	CASSQWDANYGYTF
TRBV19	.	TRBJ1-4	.	TGTGCCAGTAGTGTGGATGACGCAACTAATGAAAAACTGTTTTTT	CASSVDDATNEKLFF
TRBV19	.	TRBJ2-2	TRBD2	TGTGCCAGTAGTGGCGGGCGGGAGCGTGTCACCGGGGAGCTGTTTTTT	CASSGGRERVTGELFF
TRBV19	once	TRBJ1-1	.	TGTGCCAGTAGTATGTCGCGGGACCTCACTGAAGCTTTCTTT	CASSMSRDLTEAFF
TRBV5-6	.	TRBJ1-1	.	TGTGCCAGCAGCGATTTGCGGAACACTGAAGCTTTCTTT	CASSDLRNTEAFF
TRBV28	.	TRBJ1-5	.	TGTGCCACCAGGCCCCAGCATTTT	CATRPQHF
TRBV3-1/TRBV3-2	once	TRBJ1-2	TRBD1	TGTGCCAGCAGCCTCGGGACAGGCCCTTCGTCTGGCTACACCTTC	CASSLGTGPSSGYTF
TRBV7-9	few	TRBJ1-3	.	TGTGCCAGCAGCTCTTTAAAGACTGGAAACACCATATATTTT	CASSSLKTGNTIYF
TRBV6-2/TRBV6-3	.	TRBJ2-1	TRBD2	TGTGCCAGCAGTTATTCCCCCAGCGGGAGGAACCCCTACAATGAGCAGTTCTTC	CASSYSPSGRNPYNEQFF
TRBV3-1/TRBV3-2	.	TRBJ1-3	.	TGTGCCAGCAGCCAAACCGTTTCTGGAAACACCATATATTTT	CASSQTVSGNTIYF
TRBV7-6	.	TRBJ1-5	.	TGTGCCTCCCTTGGGCCCCAGCATTTT	CASLGPQHF
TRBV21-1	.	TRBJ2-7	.	TGTGCCAGCAGCAAAAGGGGCAGCTCCTACGAGCAGTACTTC	CASSKRGSSYEQYF
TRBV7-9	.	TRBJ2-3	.	TGTGCCAGCAGCTCGCATTGGGATACGCAGTATTTT	CASSSHWDTQYF
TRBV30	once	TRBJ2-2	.	TGTGCCTGGAGTTTCTCATATGGTACCGGGGAGCTGTTTTTT	CAWSFSYGTGELFF
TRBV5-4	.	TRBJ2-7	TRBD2	TGTGCCAGCAGCATTCCAGGACTAGCGGGAGACGAGCAGTACTTC	CASSIPGLAGDEQYF
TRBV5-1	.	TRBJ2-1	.	TGCGCCAGCAGCGTTGGCCAAGATGAGCAGTTCTTC	CASSVGQDEQFF
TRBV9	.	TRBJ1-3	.	TGTGCCAGCAGCGGCGAGGAGGGAGCTGGAAACACCATATATTTT	CASSGEEGAGNTIYF
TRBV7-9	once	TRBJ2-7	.	TGTGCCAGCAGCGGCAGCGGGCCCCCCAACGAGCAGTACTTC	CASSGSGPPNEQYF
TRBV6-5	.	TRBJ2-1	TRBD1	TGTGCCAGCAGTAGACAGGGTGATAATGAGCAGTTCTTC	CASSRQGDNEQFF
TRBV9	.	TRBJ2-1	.	TGTGCCAGCAGCGTAGATAGTAAGAACAATGAGCAGTTCTTC	CASSVDSKNNEQFF
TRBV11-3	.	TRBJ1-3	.	TGTGCCAGCAGCTCGACATCTAGCTCTGGAAACACCATATATTTT	CASSSTSSSGNTIYF
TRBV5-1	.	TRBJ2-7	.	TGCGCCAGCAGACTAAACAGGGATTACGAGCAGTACTTC	CASRLNRDYEQYF
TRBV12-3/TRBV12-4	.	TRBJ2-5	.	TGTGCCAGCAGTTTGAGGGAGCGGGAGACCCAGTACTTC	CASSLRERETQYF
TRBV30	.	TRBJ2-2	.	TGTGCCTGGAGCGATGGTCGGCCAGGACACACCGGGGAGCTGTTTTTT	CAWSDGRPGHTGELFF
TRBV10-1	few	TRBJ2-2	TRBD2	TGCGCCAGCAGTGAGTACGCGGGAGAGAACACCGGGGAGCTGTTTTTT	CASSEYAGENTGELFF
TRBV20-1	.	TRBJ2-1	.	TGCAGTGCTAGTCTGTGGGGTTCCTACAATGAGCAGTTCTTC	CSASLWGSYNEQFF
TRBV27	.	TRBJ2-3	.	TGTGCCAGCAGTTTAGGGGGGACAGCAGATACGCAGTATTTT	CASSLGGTADTQYF
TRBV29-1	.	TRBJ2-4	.	TGCAGCGGATTAGGTCCCGGAGGTAACATTCAGTACTTC	CSGLGPGGNIQYF
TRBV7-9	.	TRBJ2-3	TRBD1	TGTGCCAGCAACCTGGACAGGGGGAGCACAGATACGCAGTATTTT	CASNLDRGSTDTQYF
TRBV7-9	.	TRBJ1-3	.	TGTGCCAGCAGCTTAGCGCGCGGCAGTCCTGGAAACACCATATATTTT	CASSLARGSPGNTIYF
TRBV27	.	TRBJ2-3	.	TGTGCCAGCAGTTTACAGCCCCTAAATCCGGATACGCAGTATTTT	CASSLQPLNPDTQYF
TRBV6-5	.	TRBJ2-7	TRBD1	TGTGCCAGCAGTTACTTTCGATCCGACAGGGAGCGCGAGCAGTACTTC	CASSYFRSDREREQYF
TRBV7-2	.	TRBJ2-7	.	TGTGCCAGCAGCGAGGGACGGGAGAGTTACGAGCAGTACTTC	CASSEGRESYEQYF
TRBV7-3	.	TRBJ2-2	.	TGTGCCAGCAGCTTAACGCGCAGGGGCACCGGGGAGCTGTTTTTT	CASSLTRRGTGELFF
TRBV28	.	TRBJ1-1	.	TGTGCCAGCAGTTTCGGGGGGCCGAGTACTGAAGCTTTCTTT	CASSFGGPSTEAFF
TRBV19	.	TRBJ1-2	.	TGTGCCAGTAAACGCGGGAACTATGGCTACACCTTC	CASKRGNYGYTF
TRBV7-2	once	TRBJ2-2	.	TGTGCCAGCAGCTTAGCCAGGGCGCTCACCGGGGAGCTGTTTTTT	CASSLARALTGELFF
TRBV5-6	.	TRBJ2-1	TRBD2	TGTGCCAGCAGCCCACTAGCGGGAGTTGGCAATGAGCAGTTCTTC	CASSPLAGVGNEQFF
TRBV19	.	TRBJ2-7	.	TGTGCCAGTAGTATAGACCCCGGGGCCCGTACGAGGCAGTACTTC	CASSIDPGARTRQYF
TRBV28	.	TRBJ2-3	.	TGTGCCAGCAGTTGGGTGGGAACGTCAGGAGATACGCAGTATTTT	CASSWVGTSGDTQYF
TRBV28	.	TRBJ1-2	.	TGTGCCAGCCAGGGGCGTGGTGTGGAGGGCTACACCTTC	CASQGRGVEGYTF